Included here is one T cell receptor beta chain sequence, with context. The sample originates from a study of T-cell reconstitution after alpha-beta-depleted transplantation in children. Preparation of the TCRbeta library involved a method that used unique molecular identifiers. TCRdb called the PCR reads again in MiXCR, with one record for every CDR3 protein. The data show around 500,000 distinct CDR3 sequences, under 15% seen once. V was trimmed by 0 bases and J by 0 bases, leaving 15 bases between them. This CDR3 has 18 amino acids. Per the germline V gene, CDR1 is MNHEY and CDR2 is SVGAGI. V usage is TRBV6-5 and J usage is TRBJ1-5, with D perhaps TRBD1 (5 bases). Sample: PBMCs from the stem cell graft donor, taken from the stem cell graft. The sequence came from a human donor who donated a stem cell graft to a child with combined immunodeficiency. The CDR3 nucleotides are TGTGCCAGCAGTTACTCGAAGGACACCCCAAATAGCAATCAGCCCCAGCATTTT. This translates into CASSYSKDTPNSNQPQHF.